The source of this T cell receptor (beta chain) is a study of cytomegalovirus exposure and HLA in healthy donors. Overall study: Researchers previously reported finding roughly 120 million unique TCR beta sequences from 150 million to 200 million T cells.

Nominally healthy donors were sampled, though unrecorded immune exposures were likely. The CDR3 loop spans 19 amino acids. Study-level findings and limits: Specific recognition of CMV antigens was confirmed in vitro for a few chains (all CMV-associated).

A note on this clone: Its antigen remains unknown.

The PCR contained 60 Vbeta and 13 Jbeta primers. Libraries were prepared by immunoSEQ multiplex PCR; TCRdb keeps only in-frame clonotypes and omits some of them. The repertoire holds fewer than 40,000 clones, around 80% seen once, with approximately 4% in the top ten. The genes are TRBV21-1 and TRBJ2-3; the DNA was not compared with TRBD2, the D call given in the table. TRBV21-1 is a known pseudogene. The sequenced material came from PBMCs. The TCR originated in a young woman in good health and CMV-seronegative. Here the CDR3 DNA reads TGTGCCAGCAGCAAAGCTGCGCCCGGGACTAGCGGGCGCACAGATACGCAGTATTTT. This gives the protein CASSKAAPGTSGRTDTQYF.